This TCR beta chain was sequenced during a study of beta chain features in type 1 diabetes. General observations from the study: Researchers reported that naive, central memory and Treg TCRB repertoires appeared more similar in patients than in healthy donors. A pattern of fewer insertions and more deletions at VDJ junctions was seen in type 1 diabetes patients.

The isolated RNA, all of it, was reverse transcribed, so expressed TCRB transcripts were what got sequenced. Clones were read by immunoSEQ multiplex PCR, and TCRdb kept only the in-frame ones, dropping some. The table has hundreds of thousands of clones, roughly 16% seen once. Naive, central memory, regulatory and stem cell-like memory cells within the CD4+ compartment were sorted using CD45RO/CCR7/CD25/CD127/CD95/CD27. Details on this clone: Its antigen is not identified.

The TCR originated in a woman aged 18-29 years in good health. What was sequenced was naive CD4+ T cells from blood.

In DNA form, the CDR3 reads TGTGCCAGCAGCTTGGGCGGGACCCTCCATTCCTACGAGCAGTACTTC. Encoded protein: CASSLGGTLHSYEQYF. This sequence joins TRBV5-4 and TRBJ2-7; TRBD2 is a possible D gene (6 bases). V was shortened by 0 bases and J by 1 base, with 14 bases between the two germline ends. CDR3 length: 16 amino acids. The V gene's germline CDR1 is SGHNT and CDR2 YYREEE (reference sequence).